This TCR beta chain was captured in a study of T cells in Graves' hyperthyroidism and ophthalmopathy. Findings and limits, study-wide: Most expanded thyroid clonotypes above 0.001 recurred in blood.

Across 18 months, stable Graves' hyperthyroidism was marked by no progression to ophthalmopathy. Exclusion followed for patients with uncontrolled infection, other autoimmune disease, pregnancy or lactation. Together with thyroid ultrasound, orbital computed tomography, serum thyroxine and TRAb, clinical symptoms were used for diagnoses. Researchers took RNA transcripts and amplified the TCR beta CDR3 regions from them. The TCR CDR3 was amplified in a first-round RT-PCR using the HTBI primer set. MiXCR was run by TCRdb on the multiplex PCR reads, yielding one entry per CDR3 protein. Among around 350,000 distinct CDR3 sequences listed, roughly 25% were seen once. This CDR3 contains 16 residues. V trimming: 6 bases; J trimming: 5 bases; junction bases outside the gene matches: 12. Germline CDR1 reads LNHDA; CDR2 reads SQIVND (reference sequence). A remark on this clonotype: No antigen is known for it.

The V call is TRBV19, the J call TRBJ2-3; the match to TRBD1 covers 9 bases. The specimen sequenced was blood. This TCR was sampled from a man aged 45-60 years with Graves' hyperthyroidism. The CDR3 loop reads CASSLAGQGVRDTQYF. The CDR3 DNA sequence: TGTGCCAGTAGCCTCGCGGGACAGGGAGTCCGAGATACGCAGTATTTT. Based on the CDR3 plus reference TRBV19 and TRBJ2-3, the full variable domain is DGGITQSPKYLFRKEGQNVTLSCEQNLNHDAMYWYRQDPGQGLRLIYYSQIVNDFQKGDIAEGYSVSREKKESFPLTVTSAQKNPTAFYLCASSLAGQGVRDTQYFGPGTRLTVL.